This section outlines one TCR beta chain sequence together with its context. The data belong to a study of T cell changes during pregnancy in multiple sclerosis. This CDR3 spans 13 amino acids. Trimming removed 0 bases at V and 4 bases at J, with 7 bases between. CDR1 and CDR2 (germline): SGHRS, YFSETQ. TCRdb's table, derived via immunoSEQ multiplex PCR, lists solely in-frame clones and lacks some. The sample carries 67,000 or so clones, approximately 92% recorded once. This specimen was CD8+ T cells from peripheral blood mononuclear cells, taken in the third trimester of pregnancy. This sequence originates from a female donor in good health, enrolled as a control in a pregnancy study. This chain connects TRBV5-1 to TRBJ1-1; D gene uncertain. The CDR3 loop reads CASSLESITEAFF. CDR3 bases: TGCGCCAGCAGCTTGGAGAGTATCACTGAAGCTTTCTTT.